This TCR beta chain is drawn from a study of immune characterization of retroperitoneal liposarcoma (dated by TCRdb to the late 2010s). The method behind the library was PCR. Sequencing relied on a NextSeq 500. TCRdb reanalyzed the raw reads on its own, using fastp at Q25 for trimming and MiXCR for clone calling, and kept in-frame beta chains. A single entry per CDR3 protein holds the most common genes and DNA from its merged rows. This sample holds about 3,000 distinct CDR3 sequences; about 44% were observed only once. Over 40% of the sample lies in the top ten. From its cysteine to its phenylalanine, the CDR3 spans 13 amino acids. Of the read, only the CDR3 DNA is kept; its 39 bases are in frame from base 1. From V the trimming removes 5 bases and from J it removes 11 bases, while the gene matches leave 10 bases of the junction unaccounted for. CDR1 and CDR2 (MNHNS, SASEGT) derive from the germline V gene.

This clonotype was seen only a few times. This receptor's antigen is unknown. It has no much larger one-base neighbor in the sample; base qualities were not kept. The TCR comes from a male donor with retroperitoneal liposarcoma. The sequence joins TRBV6-1 to TRBJ2-5, with 8 central nucleotides matching TRBD2. Sequencing input: tumor tissue. The DNA reads TGTGCCAGCAGTCCGGGACTAGTCAATGAGCAGTACTTC. It translates to CASSPGLVNEQYF.